Each of the 10 T cell receptor beta chains below was sequenced from the same sample in a study of blood T cell repertoires in COVID-19. TCRdb's copy holds only in-frame clones and misses some; the assay was immunoSEQ multiplex PCR. The table shows roughly 100,000 clones, with 80% to 90% occurring only once. Sample: peripheral blood. These receptors were collected from a human donor in a cohort sampled during active COVID-19.

V is TRBV6-5 and J is TRBJ1-1; D not resolved. Trimming removed 0 bases from V and 0 bases from J, with 8 bases in between. Germline V gene lookup returns CDR1 MNHEY and CDR2 SVGAGI. The CDR3 extends over 15 amino acids. The CDR3 DNA sequence: TGTGCCAGCAGTTACTCGATACAGATGAACACTGAAGCTTTCTTT. Protein: CASSYSIQMNTEAFF.

The table lists this clone with a few counts. The V and J genes are TRBV7-9 and TRBJ1-1, with 7 nucleotides matching TRBD1. The CDR3 is 17 residues long. With 5 bases clipped from V and 4 bases from J, the junction kept 16 bases outside the gene matches. Germline V gives CDR1 SEHNR, CDR2 FQNEAQ (reference sequence). CDR3 in amino acids: CASSPPKGGRSSTEAFF. The CDR3 bases are TGTGCCAGCAGCCCACCCAAAGGGGGCAGATCGAGCACTGAAGCTTTCTTT.

This clone came up once. CDR3 DNA sequence: TGTGCCAGCAGCTTAGTGGGACTTCCGAACACTGAAGCTTTCTTT. Translated, it gives CASSLVGLPNTEAFF. This chain uses TRBV11-2 with TRBJ1-1; TRBD1 might be the D (5 bases). Germline CDR1 reads SGHAT; CDR2 reads FQNNGV. This CDR3 comprises 15 residues. V lost 1 base, J lost 1 base, and 10 bases lay in between.

The V call is TRBV4-1, the J call TRBJ2-3, with 11 bases identical to TRBD2. Per germline, CDR1 MGHRA and CDR2 YSYEKL. The CDR3 is 21 amino acids. Trimming cost V 0 bases and J 2 bases; bases outside gene matches: 16. Written as DNA, the CDR3 is TGCGCCAGCAGCCAAGATACCGTGGGGATTAGCGGGAGGGCTCTCACAGATACGCAGTATTTT. Amino acids: CASSQDTVGISGRALTDTQYF.

The gene calls are TRBV6-2 or TRBV6-3 and TRBJ1-1; 8 bases agree with TRBD1. From germline, CDR1 is MNHEY and CDR2 SVGEGT. Losses at the gene ends were 3 bases for V and 0 bases for J; bases not matched to a gene: 15. The CDR3 has 19 amino acids. CDR3 DNA sequence: TGTGCCAGCAGTTATACCTCCGGACAGGGCTGGGGGTTGAACACTGAAGCTTTCTTT. Its protein is CASSYTSGQGWGLNTEAFF.

The rearrangement joins TRBV10-3 to TRBJ2-3; 10 positions agree with TRBD2. CDR3 length equals 16 residues. The ends lost 0 bases at V and 8 bases at J; junction bases unmatched: 8. The germline gives CDR1 ENHRY, CDR2 SYGVKD. The CDR3 sequence is CAISESQAGGPATQYF. The CDR3 DNA reads TGTGCCATCAGTGAGTCTCAAGCGGGGGGGCCAGCTACGCAGTATTTT.

The V call is TRBV12-5, the J call TRBJ1-5; maybe TRBD1 (5 bases). Between the trimmed V and J ends, which lost 3 bases and 5 bases, there was a span of 8 bases. The CDR3 is 13 amino acids. Per germline, CDR1 LGHNT and CDR2 FRNRAP. The chain's CDR3 is CASGFGGDQPQHF. The CDR3 region has the DNA TGTGCTAGTGGTTTCGGGGGTGATCAGCCCCAGCATTTT.

The chain carries TRBV7-9 and TRBJ1-2; D gene uncertain. The CDR3 totals 12 residues. Germline V CDR1 and CDR2: SEHNR, FQNEAQ (reference sequence). V was pared by 1 base and J by 4 bases, with 4 bases between. In nucleotides, the CDR3 is TGTGCCAGCAGCTTAGAGCCCTATGGCTACACCTTC. It translates to CASSLEPYGYTF.

This clone came up once. The rearrangement links TRBV2 to TRBJ2-1; tentative D call: TRBD2 (5 bases). The CDR3 contains 12 residues. V was pared by 11 bases and J by 5 bases, with 13 bases between. Germline CDR1 reads SNHLY; CDR2 reads FYNNEI. The CDR3 nucleotides are TGTGCCGTCGTTACTAGGAACAATGAGCAGTTCTTC. The encoded protein is CAVVTRNNEQFF.

V is TRBV12-5 and J is TRBJ2-2; tentative D call: TRBD1 (5 bases). This CDR3 region has 17 residues. Germline V gives CDR1 LGHNT, CDR2 FRNRAP. With 4 bases removed from V and 1 base from J, the gap between germline ends came to 16 bases. CDR3 DNA: TGTGCTAGTGGTTCCCTCTGGGTAGGGGAGAACACCGGGGAGCTGTTTTTT. The encoded protein is CASGSLWVGENTGELFF.